This is a list of T cell receptor beta chains from one sample in a study of vaccination effects on CD4 cells after COVID-19. This table comes from immunoSEQ multiplex PCR, and its TCRdb copy is limited to in-frame clones, with some not included. The repertoire holds 50,000 or so clones, with roughly three fifths as singletons. The antigens for these receptors are not known. This specimen consisted of CD4+ T cells from PBMCs cultured without peptide, obtained before COVID-19 vaccination. The source is a human donor who received a COVID-19 vaccine. CDR3s include the opening cysteine and the closing phenylalanine or tryptophan. D genes are given only for firm matches. Rows may omit the clone size; those that give it use once, few, many or a size class.

NA,TRBV19,TRBJ1-1,NA,CASSRDVRNTEAFF,TGTGCCAGTAGTAGAGACGTGAGGAACACTGAAGCTTTCTTT
once,TRBV2,TRBJ1-2,NA,CASSIRMGLNRDGGNGYTF,TGTGCCAGCAGTATCCGAATGGGGTTAAACAGGGACGGGGGTAACGGCTACACCTTC
NA,TRBV5-1,TRBJ1-1,NA,CASSPYRAFGDTEAFF,TGCGCCAGCAGCCCATACCGGGCCTTCGGGGACACTGAAGCTTTCTTT
once,TRBV3-1/TRBV3-2,TRBJ1-6,NA,CASSQATNIGALHF,TGTGCCAGCAGCCAAGCTACGAATATTGGGGCCCTCCACTTT
once,TRBV7-9,TRBJ2-1,TRBD1,CASSLELGTGGNEQFF,TGTGCCAGCAGCTTAGAACTCGGGACAGGGGGGAATGAGCAGTTCTTC
NA,TRBV19,TRBJ2-2,NA,CASRGEGGYTGELFF,TGTGCCAGTAGGGGGGAGGGGGGATACACCGGGGAGCTGTTTTTT
few,TRBV9,TRBJ1-2,NA,CASTFGDSNYGYTF,TGTGCCAGCACCTTCGGGGATTCTAACTATGGCTACACCTTC
NA,TRBV29-1,TRBJ1-4,NA,CSVEDREKLFF,TGCAGCGTTGAAGATCGGGAAAAACTGTTTTTT
NA,TRBV4-1,TRBJ1-2,TRBD1,CASSPPDRAARDYYGYTF,TGCGCCAGCAGCCCTCCGGACAGGGCGGCGAGGGACTATTACGGCTACACCTTC
NA,TRBV15,TRBJ2-2,NA,CATSREGDTGELFF,TGTGCCACCAGCAGAGAGGGGGACACCGGGGAGCTGTTTTTT
NA,TRBV11-1,TRBJ2-7,TRBD1,CASSPDRDEQYF,TGTGCCAGCAGCCCCGACAGGGACGAGCAGTACTTC
NA,TRBV27,TRBJ1-6,TRBD1,CASNRRGTGGKGYYNSPLHF,TGTGCCAGCAACCGCCGAGGGACAGGGGGCAAGGGTTACTATAATTCACCCCTCCACTTT
NA,TRBV18,TRBJ2-3,TRBD2,CASSSTSGGTDTQYF,TGTGCCAGCTCATCCACTAGCGGTGGTACAGATACGCAGTATTTT
NA,TRBV5-6,TRBJ2-5,NA,CASSLAYRGRVTQYF,TGTGCCAGCAGCTTGGCTTACAGGGGGAGGGTGACCCAGTACTTC
NA,TRBV6-5,TRBJ1-3,NA,CASSSPPGQRGNTIYF,TGTGCCAGCAGTTCTCCCCCGGGACAAAGGGGAAACACCATATATTTT
NA,TRBV7-8,TRBJ2-3,NA,CASSPATDTQYF,TGTGCCAGCAGCCCAGCCACAGATACGCAGTATTTT
NA,TRBV11-2,TRBJ2-1,NA,CASSLGRGEQFF,TGTGCCAGCAGCTTAGGACGAGGTGAGCAGTTCTTC
few,TRBV7-9,TRBJ2-7,NA,CASSLGTVYEQYF,TGTGCCAGCAGCTTAGGGACAGTCTACGAGCAGTACTTC
few,TRBV2,TRBJ2-7,NA,CASTPSITNYEQYF,TGTGCCAGCACGCCCTCTATCACGAACTACGAGCAGTACTTC
NA,TRBV7-9,TRBJ2-7,TRBD2,CASSSSGLAGVVQYF,TGTGCCAGCAGCTCCTCCGGGCTAGCGGGTGTCGTGCAGTACTTC
NA,TRBV28,TRBJ1-5,NA,CASRSATRRYSNQPQHF,TGTGCCAGCAGATCAGCAACCCGACGGTATAGCAATCAGCCCCAGCATTTT
NA,TRBV6-1,TRBJ2-7,NA,CASSEEREQYF,TGTGCCAGCAGTGAAGAAAGGGAGCAGTACTTC
NA,TRBV5-4,TRBJ2-7,NA,CASAPVGGTRMLF,TGTGCCAGCGCCCCCGTGGGGGGAACTAGAATGTTGTTC
NA,TRBV2,TRBJ2-7,TRBD1,CASREPGQIYEQYF,TGTGCCAGCAGGGAACCGGGACAGATCTACGAGCAGTACTTC
NA,TRBV28,TRBJ2-5,NA,CASRPSKETQYF,TGTGCCAGCAGACCGAGTAAAGAGACCCAGTACTTC
NA,TRBV5-1,TRBJ2-5,NA,CASSSRTRQETQYF,TGCGCCAGCAGCTCCCGGACACGACAAGAGACCCAGTACTTC
NA,TRBV28,TRBJ2-1,TRBD2,CASSSPGTSGSVEQFF,TGTGCCAGCAGTTCCCCCGGGACTAGCGGGAGCGTTGAGCAGTTCTTC
NA,TRBV18,TRBJ2-2,TRBD1,CASSTGQGSAGELFF,TGTGCCAGCTCAACGGGACAGGGGTCGGCCGGGGAGCTGTTTTTT
NA,TRBV30,TRBJ1-4,NA,CAWSVGWPTNEKLFF,TGTGCCTGGAGTGTCGGTTGGCCTACTAATGAAAAACTGTTTTTT
once,TRBV7-2,TRBJ1-2,NA,CASSTQGANYGYTF,TGTGCCAGCAGCACACAGGGAGCTAACTATGGCTACACCTTC
NA,TRBV5-1,TRBJ2-5,NA,CASSSLGGRGGETQYF,TGCGCCAGCAGCTCATTAGGGGGCCGAGGGGGGGAGACCCAGTACTTC
NA,TRBV19,TRBJ2-7,TRBD1,CASSMRQGYEQYF,TGTGCCAGTAGTATGAGACAGGGCTACGAGCAGTACTTC
NA,TRBV5-6,TRBJ2-3,TRBD2,CASSLASRGGTVTQYF,TGTGCCAGCAGCTTGGCCTCGCGGGGGGGCACGGTGACGCAGTATTTT
once,TRBV30,TRBJ2-1,NA,CAWRVYNEQFF,TGTGCCTGGAGAGTCTACAATGAGCAGTTCTTC
NA,TRBV4-1,TRBJ1-1,NA,CASSQVLKGRENTEAFF,TGCGCCAGCAGCCAAGTCTTAAAGGGACGGGAAAACACTGAAGCTTTCTTT
NA,TRBV24-1,TRBJ2-5,NA,CATSDFGGGTETQYF,TGTGCCACCAGTGATTTTGGAGGGGGGACGGAGACCCAGTACTTC
few,TRBV6-5,TRBJ2-7,TRBD1,CASTRGPGSYEQYF,TGTGCCAGCACCAGGGGGCCGGGGTCCTACGAGCAGTACTTC
NA,TRBV5-6,TRBJ1-1,NA,CASSWTGTPNTEAFF,TGTGCCAGCAGCTGGACGGGGACACCGAACACTGAAGCTTTCTTT
NA,TRBV7-2,TRBJ2-5,TRBD2,CASSLWGAGAQETQYF,TGTGCCAGCAGTTTATGGGGAGCGGGAGCCCAAGAGACCCAGTACTTC
medium-sized,TRBV5-1,TRBJ2-2,NA,CASSLGGGSTGELFF,TGCGCCAGCAGCTTGGGTGGAGGGAGTACCGGGGAGCTGTTTTTT